This TCR beta chain was captured in a study of a mutant IDH1 vaccine in newly diagnosed glioma. The study's findings and limits: Among top peripheral T cell clonotypes, changes seemed unrelated to pseudoprogression.

This CDR3 comprises 17 residues. The V gene lost 2 bases and the J gene lost 1 base, with 17 bases spanning the gap. The time point: week 23, last vaccination. Each dose of the vaccine consisted of 300 ug of mutant IDH1 20-mer peptide, with topical imiquimod. Method: immunoSEQ multiplex PCR; TCRdb's copy keeps in-frame clones and lacks some. This sample has 26,000 or so clones, with approximately 80% found just once. About this clone: The target antigen is unknown.

The chain links TRBV23-1 to TRBJ1-1; D might be TRBD1 (6 bases). TRBV23-1 is assigned to the ORF class and has an uncertain function. This clonotype originated in a woman in her thirties with glioma. The source was PBMCs, collected from a glioma patient whose treatment included an IDH1 peptide vaccine. This CDR3 is CASSQRDTGGANTEAFF. The CDR3 coding sequence is TGCGCCAGCAGTCAACGGGACACGGGAGGGGCGAACACTGAAGCTTTCTTT.